Each of the 31 T cell receptor beta chains below was sequenced from the same sample in a study of shared clonotypes between healthy human individuals. Sequencing used immunoSEQ multiplex PCR; TCRdb keeps in-frame clones, though not all of them. The sample consists of some 2,500,000 clones, 85% to 95% of them appearing once. The material sequenced was naive CD4+ T cells from PBMCs. Subset indicated: CD45RA+ positively selected. The receptor source for this set is a man between 18 and 35 years old in good health. Some clones in this sample may be carry-over from other donors' samples.

This sequence joins TRBV5-1 and TRBJ2-5; D gene unclear. The CDR3 covers 12 residues. CDR1 is SGHRS and CDR2 is YFSETQ in the germline V gene. Trimming removed 0 bases from V and 9 bases from J, with 9 bases in between. Written as DNA, the CDR3 is TGCGCCAGCAGCTTGGCTATACCTCCCCAGTACTTC. Encoded protein: CASSLAIPPQYF.

The genes are TRBV7-9 and TRBJ2-7; 9 positions agree with TRBD1. Germline trimming cut 4 bases from V and 8 bases from J; bases unmatched to any gene: 12. The germline V gene encodes CDR1 SEHNR and CDR2 FQNEAQ (reference sequence). There are 15 residues in the CDR3. The CDR3 DNA reads as TGTGCCAGCAGCTCCCGCGGGGACAGGGCGACTAAGCAGTACTTC. It translates to CASSSRGDRATKQYF.

This chain uses TRBV15 with TRBJ2-7; 8 bases are shared with TRBD2. From germline, CDR1 is LNHNV and CDR2 YYDKDF (reference sequence). The CDR3 extends over 16 amino acids. The V segment lost 3 bases and the J segment 2 bases; nucleotides outside the gene matches: 9. The CDR3 DNA reads as TGTGCCACCAGCAGGGGTGGGGCGGGAGGAACCTACGAGCAGTACTTC. Residues: CATSRGGAGGTYEQYF. The full variable domain, rest sourced from reference TRBV15 and TRBJ2-7, is DAMVIQNPRYQVTQFGKPVTLSCSQTLNHNVMYWYQQKSSQAPKLLFHYYDKDFNNEADTPDNFQSRRPNTSFCFLDIRSPGLGDTAMYLCATSRGGAGGTYEQYFGPGTRLTVT.

The chain is built from TRBV11-2 and TRBJ2-2; D is ambiguous. Germline CDR1 and CDR2: SGHAT and FQNNGV. This CDR3 has 15 amino acids. V lost 5 bases to trimming and J lost 7 bases, with 17 bases between them. CDR3: CASSTLTGRVGELFF. As DNA, the CDR3 is TGTGCCAGCAGCACGCTAACCGGACGGGTCGGGGAGCTGTTTTTT.

The V and J genes are TRBV2 and TRBJ1-1; the match to TRBD1 covers 7 bases. This CDR3 is built from 15 residues. Germline assignment: CDR1 SNHLY and CDR2 FYNNEI. Trimming removed 2 bases from V and 4 bases from J; junction bases left unmatched: 7. The CDR3 is CASSESASGGTEAFF. In DNA, the CDR3 is TGTGCCAGCAGTGAATCAGCCTCAGGGGGCACTGAAGCTTTCTTT.

V and J are TRBV7-2 and TRBJ1-1; weak D call: TRBD1 (5 bases). The CDR3 runs 13 residues. Germline assignment: CDR1 SGHTA and CDR2 FQGNSA. Trimming took off 5 bases at V and 11 bases at J, with 18 bases between the two ends. The chain's CDR3 is CASSPWGPGVAFF. CDR3 nucleotide sequence: TGTGCCAGCAGCCCTTGGGGCCCCGGGGTGGCTTTCTTT.

This sequence joins TRBV6-4 and TRBJ2-3; weak D call: TRBD2 (5 bases). The CDR3 runs 13 residues. Trimming shortened V by 6 bases and J by 5 bases, and 12 bases separated the two germline ends. The germline V gene has CDR1 MRHNA and CDR2 SNTAGT. The CDR3 sequence: CASRRDGRDTQYF. The CDR3 DNA sequence: TGTGCCAGCAGGAGGGATGGGAGAGATACGCAGTATTTT.

The chain has TRBV5-1 and TRBJ2-3, with TRBD2 as a possible D gene (6 bases). V lost 7 bases, J lost 3 bases, and 18 bases lay in between. This CDR3 comprises 15 residues. CDR1 SGHRS and CDR2 YFSETQ come from the germline V gene. The CDR3 spells CASGGRASETDTQYF. CDR3 bases: TGCGCCAGCGGAGGACGGGCTAGCGAGACAGATACGCAGTATTTT.

V is TRBV28 and J is TRBJ1-5; no clear D gene. The CDR3 has 12 residues. The germline V gene encodes CDR1 MDHEN and CDR2 SYDVKM. V was clipped by 7 bases and J by 6 bases, with 10 bases between them. The CDR3 region has the DNA TGTGCCAGCACCGAAAGCGGTCAGCCCCAGCATTTT. Translated: CASTESGQPQHF.

J is TRBJ2-1 and V is TRBV5-1; TRBD1 matches 12 bases. Per germline, CDR1 SGHRS and CDR2 YFSETQ. The junction had 5 bases not matched to a gene; V was cut back by 0 bases and J by 7 bases. CDR3 length equals 16 residues. CDR3 bases: TGCGCCAGCAGCTTGGCCGGGACAGGGGGCCAAAATGAGCAGTTCTTC. It is translated as CASSLAGTGGQNEQFF.

This clone was detected only once. V gene TRBV15 combines with J gene TRBJ2-7; possible D gene TRBD1, 6 bases. Trimming pared 4 bases from V and 12 bases from J, leaving 13 bases between. CDR3 length: 11 amino acids. Per germline, CDR1 LNHNV and CDR2 YYDKDF (reference sequence). The CDR3 nucleotides read TGTGCCACCAGCATTGGGCAGGGGCTGTACTTC. Translated: CATSIGQGLYF. Together with reference TRBV15 and TRBJ2-7, the CDR3 gives the full variable domain: DAMVIQNPRYQVTQFGKPVTLSCSQTLNHNVMYWYQQKSSQAPKLLFHYYDKDFNNEADTPDNFQSRRPNTSFCFLDIRSPGLGDTAMYLCATSIGQGLYFGPGTRLTVT.

The J gene is TRBJ2-2, the V gene TRBV2; 8 bases agree with TRBD2. The CDR3 consists of 16 residues. V shed 5 bases and J 6 bases; nucleotides not matched to a gene: 11. CDR1 and CDR2 from the germline V gene are SNHLY and FYNNEI. CDR3 residues: CASSQGLASAAGELFF. In DNA, the CDR3 is TGTGCCAGCAGTCAAGGACTAGCTTCAGCCGCCGGGGAGCTGTTTTTT.

The chain carries TRBV10-2 and TRBJ1-3; D is unclear. Per the germline V gene, CDR1 is WSHSY and CDR2 is SAAADI. The CDR3 is 14 residues long. Trimming stripped 3 bases from V and 0 bases from J, with 6 bases between. The CDR3 sequence is CASSDTSSGNTIYF. In nucleotides, the CDR3 is TGCGCCAGCAGTGATACCAGCTCTGGAAACACCATATATTTT.

The table lists this clone with a count of one. The genes are TRBV11-2 and TRBJ1-1, with D uncertain. The V gene lost 3 bases and the J gene lost 1 base, with 15 bases spanning the gap. The CDR3 sequence is 16 residues long. Germline assignment: CDR1 SGHAT and CDR2 FQNNGV. The CDR3 DNA is TGTGCCAGCAGCTTCCTCTCCCCAGCGAAGAACACTGAAGCTTTCTTT. This encodes CASSFLSPAKNTEAFF.

The chain recombines TRBV18 with TRBJ1-1, with D tentatively TRBD1 (5 bases). The CDR3 contains 15 residues. Germline V gene data show CDR1 as KGHSH and CDR2 as LQKENI. Trimming removed 3 bases at V and 2 bases at J, with 13 bases between. The CDR3 sequence is CASSPASRGNTEAFF. CDR3 in DNA: TGTGCCAGCTCACCTGCGTCCCGGGGCAACACTGAAGCTTTCTTT.

The V call is TRBV29-1, the J call TRBJ2-7, with 7 bases lining up with TRBD1. CDR1 SQVTM and CDR2 ANQGSEA come from the germline V gene. The V segment lost 1 base and the J segment 1 base; nucleotides outside the gene matches: 4. There are 14 residues in the CDR3. The CDR3 is CSVEVRQGSYEQYF. The CDR3 region has the DNA TGCAGCGTTGAAGTCCGACAGGGTTCCTACGAGCAGTACTTC.

This clone came up once. V and J are TRBV18 and TRBJ2-7, with D hard to call. The CDR3 contains 14 residues. CDR1 and CDR2 from the germline V gene are KGHSH and LQKENI. V was cut by 1 base and J by 6 bases, with 13 bases left in between. CDR3 amino acids: CASSPRQAIGEQYF. The CDR3 nucleotides are TGTGCCAGCTCACCACGGCAGGCGATCGGCGAGCAGTACTTC.

To note about this clone: This sample also contains other DNA sequences that code for the same CDR3. The gene calls are TRBV19 and TRBJ1-3; 9 bases match TRBD1. The CDR3 has 16 residues. CDR1 LNHDA and CDR2 SQIVND come from the germline V gene (reference sequence). V lost 2 bases to trimming and J lost 1 base; unmatched junction nucleotides: 3. The CDR3 DNA reads TGTGCCAGTAGTATACCGGGACAGGGATCTGGAAACACCATATATTTT. Encoded protein: CASSIPGQGSGNTIYF.

This clone was picked up one time. The rearrangement uses TRBV10-3 and TRBJ2-3; D is perhaps TRBD1 or TRBD2 (5 bases each). Trimming left V 3 bases short and J 3 bases short, with 16 bases between. Germline V gene data show CDR1 as ENHRY and CDR2 as SYGVKD. The CDR3 runs 16 residues. CDR3 sequence: CAISDGEGLRTDTQYF. CDR3 bases: TGTGCCATCAGTGATGGTGAGGGGCTCAGGACAGATACGCAGTATTTT.

V gene TRBV4-2 combines with J gene TRBJ2-1; 8 nucleotides line up with TRBD2. This CDR3 is 17 amino acids long. The germline V gene has CDR1 LGHNA and CDR2 YNFKEQ. V lost 0 bases to trimming and J lost 4 bases; unmatched junction nucleotides: 8. The CDR3 here is CASSQERGRTRYNEQFF. DNA for the CDR3: TGTGCCAGCAGCCAAGAGCGCGGGAGGACTCGATACAATGAGCAGTTCTTC.

The V call is TRBV29-1, the J call TRBJ2-1; 10 bases map to TRBD2. The V gene end was trimmed by 7 bases and the J gene end by 8 bases; junction bases not matched to a gene: 11. The CDR3 length is 14 residues. Germline-derived CDR1 and CDR2 are SQVTM and ANQGSEA. CDR3 sequence (DNA): TGCAGCGGGTCTAGCGGGAGTCTCCCGGATGAGCAGTTCTTC. It encodes CSGSSGSLPDEQFF.

V gene TRBV5-4 combines with J gene TRBJ1-2, with 11 bases lining up with TRBD1. V dropped 7 bases and J dropped 2; count of bases not matched to a gene: 10. The germline CDR1 and CDR2 sequences are SGHNT and YYREEE (reference sequence). The CDR3 spans 16 residues. In nucleotides, the CDR3 is TGTGCCAGCCGAACTGGGGACAGGGGGGCAAACTATGGCTACACCTTC. This gives the protein CASRTGDRGANYGYTF.

V and J are TRBV4-1 and TRBJ2-7; 12 bases map to TRBD2. Germline CDR1 MGHRA, CDR2 YSYEKL. The ends lost 0 bases at V and 2 bases at J; junction bases unmatched: 5. The CDR3 is 17 amino acids. The CDR3 coding sequence is TGCGCCAGCAGCCAAGATGGGGGACTAGCGGGTACCTACGAGCAGTACTTC. It yields the protein CASSQDGGLAGTYEQYF.

The chain uses TRBV5-6 and TRBJ2-1; TRBD2 might be the D (6 bases). V was trimmed by 7 bases and J by 6 bases, leaving 14 bases between them. The CDR3 spans 13 residues. Germline V gene sequence: CDR1 SGHDT, CDR2 YYEEEE. CDR3 in amino acids: CASSHGSGNEQFF. The CDR3 nucleotides are TGTGCCAGCTCCCACGGGAGTGGCAATGAGCAGTTCTTC.

The genes are TRBV5-4 and TRBJ1-1; D is ambiguous. This CDR3 has 14 residues. Trimming pared 6 bases from V and 1 base from J, leaving 13 bases between. Germline V CDR1 and CDR2: SGHNT, YYREEE (reference sequence). The CDR3 loop reads CASTWVGGNTEAFF. The CDR3 region has the DNA TGTGCCAGCACCTGGGTGGGAGGGAACACTGAAGCTTTCTTT.

This chain uses TRBV28 with TRBJ2-3, with 7 bases fitting TRBD1. V lost 6 bases and J lost 2; bases outside the gene matches: 5. CDR1 is MDHEN, CDR2 SYDVKM, per germline. The CDR3 totals 14 residues. This CDR3 reads CASRSGQLTDTQYF. DNA for the CDR3: TGTGCCAGCAGATCGGGACAGCTCACAGATACGCAGTATTTT.

This chain uses TRBV28 with TRBJ2-1; TRBD2 is a possible D gene (6 bases). Per germline, CDR1 MDHEN and CDR2 SYDVKM. The CDR3 has 13 amino acids. Trimming left V 5 bases short and J 6 bases short, with 11 bases between. CDR3 nucleotides: TGTGCCAGCAGTGGGAGGTCCCCCAATGAGCAGTTCTTC. It specifies CASSGRSPNEQFF.

The chain uses TRBV7-8 and TRBJ2-6; D unclear. Between the trimmed V and J ends, which lost 0 bases and 4 bases, there was a span of 10 bases. The CDR3 spans 16 residues. Germline CDR1 SGHVS, CDR2 FQNEAQ. CDR3 in DNA: TGTGCCAGCAGCTTAGCCCTCGGTACGGGGGCCAACGTCCTGACTTTC. It encodes CASSLALGTGANVLTF.

The rearrangement joins TRBV28 to TRBJ2-3, with a tentative D call TRBD2 (6 bases). The CDR3 length is 14 residues. Germline V gene data show CDR1 as MDHEN and CDR2 as SYDVKM. The germline V and J ends were trimmed by 4 bases and 4 bases, with 12 bases remaining between them. This chain's CDR3 is CASSSGGIADTQYF. The CDR3 DNA follows: TGTGCCAGCAGTTCCGGCGGGATAGCAGATACGCAGTATTTT.

The gene calls are TRBV30 and TRBJ1-4, with TRBD1 as a possible D gene (5 bases). This CDR3 spans 17 amino acids. Germline CDR1 is GTSNPN and CDR2 is SVGIG (reference sequence). The V end was cut by 3 bases, the J end by 0 bases, with 17 bases between. The CDR3 nucleotides are TGTGCCTGGAGCAAGGGCGCGGGACGGGCAACTAATGAAAAACTGTTTTTT. Protein sequence: CAWSKGAGRATNEKLFF.

The V gene is TRBV7-2, the J gene TRBJ2-7, with D tentatively TRBD2 (5 bases). The CDR3 is 13 residues long. The ends were cut back, 4 bases at V and 3 bases at J, with 10 bases in the middle. Germline V CDR1 and CDR2: SGHTA, FQGNSA. CDR3 residues: CASSYRGGYEQYF. DNA of the CDR3: TGTGCCAGCAGCTATCGCGGAGGCTACGAGCAGTACTTC.